One T cell receptor beta chain is described in this entry. The target antigen is unknown. The data are from a study of CD8+CD57+ T cells in acquired aplastic anemia. In the study overall: DNA per sorted CD4+ or CD8+ sample ranged roughly 0.19 to 27.4 ug, averaging roughly 3.2 ug. General study findings and limits: A set of around 30 CD8+ CDR3 sequences was shared between patients and controls, and these sequences appeared highly expressed in patients.

The CDR3 totals 15 residues. Germline loops: CDR1 DFQATT, CDR2 SNEGSKA (reference sequence). The V gene lost 5 bases and the J gene lost 3 bases, with 19 bases spanning the gap. It was genomic DNA that served as the template for profiling TCR beta VDJ and CDR3. Via MiXCR, TCRdb re-called the reads, giving one row per CDR3 protein. The sample lists 120,000 or so distinct CDR3 sequences; around 46% were seen once. The chain recombines TRBV20-1 with TRBJ1-1, with a weak D call TRBD1 (6 bases). This clonotype was obtained from a human donor in good health, serving as a control. Source material: sorted CD4+, CD8+, or CD8+CD57+ T cells (not recorded which) from PBMCs. The CDR3 DNA reads TGCAGTGCTTCCCCGACAGGCTATGAGGACACTGAAGCTTTCTTT. The encoded protein is CSASPTGYEDTEAFF.